These T cell receptor beta chains were read from a single sample in a study of beta chain features in type 1 diabetes. The table came from immunoSEQ multiplex PCR; TCRdb's copy has only in-frame clones and leaves some out. Of a few hundred thousand clones in the sample, about 20% are singletons; the top ten hold about 0.045%. The sequenced sample was naive CD4+ T cells from blood. The source of these receptors is a woman aged 18 to 35 in good health. The CDR3 runs from the conserved cysteine through the conserved F or W. A D gene is named only where the DNA matches it firmly. Expanded clones are given a class, and other clones once, few, many or no size at all.

TRBV7-9	-	few	TRBJ2-3	TGTGCCAGCAGCCAGGACACAGATACGCAGTATTTT	CASSQDTDTQYF
TRBV5-4	TRBD2	few	TRBJ2-5	TGTGCCAGCAGAGGGACTAGCAATCAAGAGACCCAGTACTTC	CASRGTSNQETQYF
TRBV9	TRBD2	few	TRBJ2-5	TGTGCCAGCAGCGCGGGGGGAGAGACCCAGTACTTC	CASSAGGETQYF
TRBV5-1	-	-	TRBJ2-1	TGCGCCAGCAGCATTGGGGCTTACAATGAGCAGTTCTTC	CASSIGAYNEQFF
TRBV11-2	-	-	TRBJ2-1	TGTGCCAGCCAGCGGGCCTCCGCCTACAATGAGCAGTTCTTC	CASQRASAYNEQFF
TRBV19	-	-	TRBJ2-6	TGTGCCAGTAGACAGAGCTCTCCACACTCTGGGGCCAACGTCCTGACTTTC	CASRQSSPHSGANVLTF
TRBV25-1	-	few	TRBJ2-7	TGTGCCAGCAGTGTTCCATCTGGGGTAGCAGGGCCCTACGAGCAGTACTTC	CASSVPSGVAGPYEQYF
TRBV29-1	TRBD1	few	TRBJ1-1	TGCAGCGTCAGGGACAGGGGGAACACTGAAGCTTTCTTT	CSVRDRGNTEAFF
TRBV7-2	TRBD2	few	TRBJ2-5	TGTGCCAGCAGCCCAAGACTAGCGGGGGGAGAGACCCAGTACTTC	CASSPRLAGGETQYF
TRBV7-2	TRBD2	few	TRBJ2-3	TGTGCCAGCAGCAAGACTAGCGGCCGCACAGATACGCAGTATTTT	CASSKTSGRTDTQYF
TRBV5-1	TRBD1	-	TRBJ2-3	TGCGCCAGCAGCTCCGACTCCGGACAGGGGGTGGATACGCAGTATTTT	CASSSDSGQGVDTQYF
TRBV5-1	-	-	TRBJ2-3	TGCGCCAGCAGTGAACGGAGGGGAGACACAGATACGCAGTATTTT	CASSERRGDTDTQYF
TRBV4-1	-	-	TRBJ2-6	TGCGCCAGCAGCCAAGTACACTCTGGGGCCAACGTCCTGACTTTC	CASSQVHSGANVLTF
TRBV15	TRBD1	-	TRBJ1-4	TGTGCCACCAGCAGAGGACAGGGTTCTAATGAAAAACTGTTTTTT	CATSRGQGSNEKLFF
TRBV7-6	TRBD1	few	TRBJ2-1	TGTGCCAGCAGCTTAGTTTCTTCGGGACAGCCATACAATGAGCAGTTCTTC	CASSLVSSGQPYNEQFF
TRBV30	-	few	TRBJ2-1	TGTGCCTGGAACCCCAGCGTCAACAATGAGCAGTTCTTC	CAWNPSVNNEQFF
TRBV7-9	-	few	TRBJ1-2	TGTGCCAGCAGCTCCCCCCAAGGGGGCTATGGCTACACCTTC	CASSSPQGGYGYTF
TRBV5-6	-	few	TRBJ2-5	TGTGCCAGCAGCTTGATCGGGAGTAGATCAGAGACCCAGTACTTC	CASSLIGSRSETQYF
TRBV18	TRBD1	-	TRBJ2-3	TGTGCCAGCTCACCAGGGACAGGGGACCCCGATACGCAGTATTTT	CASSPGTGDPDTQYF
TRBV29-1	TRBD2	-	TRBJ2-1	TGCAGCGTTGAGCTACTCCCGGGACTAAAGGATTATGAGCAGTTCTTC	CSVELLPGLKDYEQFF